The 2 T cell receptor beta chains presented below share a single source sample, sequenced in a study of cytomegalovirus exposure and HLA in healthy donors. PCR primers comprised 60 Vbeta and 13 Jbeta primers. Only in-frame clones appear in the TCRdb table, and some are missing; sequencing was by immunoSEQ multiplex PCR. This sample has 60,000 or so clones; roughly 70% occur once, and the top ten carry about 35%. Source material: PBMCs. Receptors were obtained from a man aged 40-49 years in good health and CMV-seropositive.

J is TRBJ2-1 and V is TRBV29-1, with 7 nucleotides matching TRBD1. Germline CDR1 is SQVTM and CDR2 is ANQGSEA. Trimming cost V 3 bases and J 9 bases; bases outside gene matches: 17. The length of the CDR3 is 16 residues. This CDR3 is CSVDGQVSASGPEQFF. CDR3 sequence (DNA): TGCAGCGTTGACGGACAGGTCTCGGCCTCGGGCCCTGAGCAGTTCTTC.

The chain recombines TRBV11-1 with TRBJ2-7, with D possibly TRBD2 on 5 matching bases. V lost 1 base, J lost 0 bases, and 10 bases lay in between. This CDR3 spans 15 amino acids. Germline V gene lookup returns CDR1 SGHAT and CDR2 FQDESV (reference sequence). CDR3 nucleotides: TGTGCCAGCAGCTTAGTCGGGATTAGCTCCTACGAGCAGTACTTC. It specifies CASSLVGISSYEQYF.